This is a list of T cell receptor beta chains from one sample in a study of technical replicates of blood from a handful of donors. Assay: immunoSEQ multiplex PCR; the TCRdb copy retains only in-frame clones and omits some. The profile covers about 83,000 clones, with approximately 92% appearing a single time and around 0.24% taken by the ten largest. Sequencing input: T cells isolated from PBMCs. The origin of the receptors is a human donor in good health. The CDR3 runs from the conserved cysteine through the conserved F or W. The D gene is left open where the match is weak. Part of the rows lack a size; the others show once, few, many or a class for expanded clones.

D,V,J,size,DNA,CDR3
.,TRBV27,TRBJ2-7,.,TGTGCCAGCAGCCAACAGGGCCTGTACGAGCAGTACTTC,CASSQQGLYEQYF
TRBD1,TRBV4-1,TRBJ1-2,.,TGCGCCAGCAGCCAAGGCCGGGACAGGGGGCTTAGTGGCTACACCTTC,CASSQGRDRGLSGYTF
.,TRBV28,TRBJ1-1,.,TGTGCCAGCAGGCTTTATAGCGGCACTGAAGCTTTCTTT,CASRLYSGTEAFF
.,TRBV5-1,TRBJ1-4,.,TGCGCCAGCAGCTTGGGCGGAGCAGGGATGGAAAAACTGTTTTTT,CASSLGGAGMEKLFF
TRBD2,TRBV6-1,TRBJ2-7,.,TGTGCCAGCAGTGAGCGGACTAGCGGGAGTTCATTCTACGAGCAGTACTTC,CASSERTSGSSFYEQYF
TRBD2,TRBV2,TRBJ2-1,.,TGTGCCAGCGGGTGGGTAGCGGGGTACAATGAGCAGTTCTTC,CASGWVAGYNEQFF
TRBD2,TRBV10-3,TRBJ2-3,.,TGTGCCATCACCCCGGGGGGGGCAGATAGCACAGATACGCAGTATTTT,CAITPGGADSTDTQYF
TRBD1,TRBV15,TRBJ2-2,.,TGTGCCACCAGCAGGACTACAGGGGGCACCGGGGAGCTGTTTTTT,CATSRTTGGTGELFF
.,TRBV18,TRBJ1-4,.,TGTGCCAGCTCGAGCGGAGGGGCTGAAAAACTGTTTTTT,CASSSGGAEKLFF
TRBD2,TRBV6-4,TRBJ2-1,.,TGTGCCAGCAGTGACTCAAGGACTAGCGGCTACAATGAGCAGTTCTTC,CASSDSRTSGYNEQFF
TRBD1,TRBV30,TRBJ1-2,.,TGTGCCTGGAGTGTACCGAGGGGGCGTAGGGACTATGGCTACACCTTC,CAWSVPRGRRDYGYTF
.,TRBV5-1,TRBJ2-2,.,TGCGCCAGCAGTTCCCAACCCCCGGCCGGGGAGCTGTTTTTT,CASSSQPPAGELFF
TRBD1,TRBV27,TRBJ2-3,once,TGTGCCAGCAGTGAGACAGGGTGGGATACGCAGTATTTT,CASSETGWDTQYF
TRBD2,TRBV5-4,TRBJ2-7,.,TGTGCCACCAAGGTAGCGGGAGTTTACGAGCAGTACTTC,CATKVAGVYEQYF
.,TRBV6-1,TRBJ1-5,.,TGTGCCAGCAGTGAGATTTGGTTGGCCAATCAGCCCCAGCATTTT,CASSEIWLANQPQHF
.,TRBV5-1,TRBJ1-2,.,TGCGCCAGCAGCCCGAGACCCGCGGAGGGCTACACCTTC,CASSPRPAEGYTF
TRBD1,TRBV5-4,TRBJ2-7,.,TGTGCCAGCAGAAAAGACAGGGATTCCCACGAGCAGTACTTC,CASRKDRDSHEQYF
TRBD1,TRBV5-5,TRBJ1-2,few,TGTGCCAGCAGCTCACAACCAGGGGGCGGGCACTATGGCTACACCTTC,CASSSQPGGGHYGYTF